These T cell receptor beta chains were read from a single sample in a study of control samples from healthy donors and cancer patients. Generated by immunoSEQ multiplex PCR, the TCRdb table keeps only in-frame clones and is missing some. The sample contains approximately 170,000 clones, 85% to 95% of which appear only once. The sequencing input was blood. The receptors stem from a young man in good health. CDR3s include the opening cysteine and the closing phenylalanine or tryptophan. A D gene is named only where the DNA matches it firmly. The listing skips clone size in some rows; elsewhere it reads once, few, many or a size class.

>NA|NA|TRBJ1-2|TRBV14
TGTGCCAGCAGCCATCGGGGCGCTAACTATGGCTACACCTTC
CASSHRGANYGYTF
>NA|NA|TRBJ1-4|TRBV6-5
TGTGCCAGCAGTTACATCGAGGGGGAAAAACTGTTTTTT
CASSYIEGEKLFF
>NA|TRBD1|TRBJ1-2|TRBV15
TGTGCCACCAGCAGGTCCGGGACAGGTGCCTATGGCTACACCTTC
CATSRSGTGAYGYTF
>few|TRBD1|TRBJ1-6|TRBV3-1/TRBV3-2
TGTGCCAGCAGCCGAGGACAGGAGGCTTCACCCCTCCACTTT
CASSRGQEASPLHF
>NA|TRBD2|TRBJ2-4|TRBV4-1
TGCGCCAGCAGCCATACCGTACTCCGGGACTGGGGTTCCGGGGGGATTCAGTACTTC
CASSHTVLRDWGSGGIQYF
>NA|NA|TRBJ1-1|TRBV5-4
TGTGCCAGCAGCATGACAGCTTTGAACACTGAAGCTTTCTTT
CASSMTALNTEAFF
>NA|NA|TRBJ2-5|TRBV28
TGTGCCAGCAGTGTCGGGAGCCTAGAGGAGACCCAGTACTTC
CASSVGSLEETQYF
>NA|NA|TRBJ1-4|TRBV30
TGTGCCTGGAGTCCGGACTGGCTTTCTGAAAAACTGTTTTTT
CAWSPDWLSEKLFF
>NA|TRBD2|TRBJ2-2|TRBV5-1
TGCGCCAGCAGCCCGGGGGGGAACACCGGGGAGCTGTTTTTT
CASSPGGNTGELFF
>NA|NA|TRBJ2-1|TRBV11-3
TGTGCCAGCAGCTTACAGGCAAGCTCCTACAATGAGCAGTTCTTC
CASSLQASSYNEQFF
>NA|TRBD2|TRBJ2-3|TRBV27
TGTGCCAGCAGTTTATCGCTAGCGGGGAGCACAGATACGCAGTATTTT
CASSLSLAGSTDTQYF
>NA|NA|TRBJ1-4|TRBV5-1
TGCGCCAGCAGCTCCCAGGACGGTGCAACTAATGAAAAACTGTTTTTT
CASSSQDGATNEKLFF
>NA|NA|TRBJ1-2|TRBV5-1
TGCGCCAGCAGCCCCGATGAGGGGGGCTATGGCTACACCTTC
CASSPDEGGYGYTF
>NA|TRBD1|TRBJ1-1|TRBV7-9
TGTGCCAGCAGCCCACCCGTAGCCGTGACAGGGATAAACACTGAAGCTTTCTTT
CASSPPVAVTGINTEAFF
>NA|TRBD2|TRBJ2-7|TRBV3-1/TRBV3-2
TGTGCCAGCAGCCATGGACTAGCGGGGCGCTACGAGCAGTACTTC
CASSHGLAGRYEQYF
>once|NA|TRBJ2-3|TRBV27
TGTGCCAGCAGCCTTACCCACACAGATACGCAGTATTTT
CASSLTHTDTQYF
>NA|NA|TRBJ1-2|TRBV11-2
TGTGCCAGCAGCGAAGGCATAGGGATCTTCGGCTACACCTTC
CASSEGIGIFGYTF
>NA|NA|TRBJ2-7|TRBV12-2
TGTGCAAGTCGCTTAGCCACTTCGGCGGCGGGGGGGATCTACGAGCAGTACTTC
CASRLATSAAGGIYEQYF
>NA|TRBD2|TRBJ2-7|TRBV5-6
TGTGCCAGCAGCGAGAGGGAGCGGGACCCCTACGAGCAGTACTTC
CASSERERDPYEQYF
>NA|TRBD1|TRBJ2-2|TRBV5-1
TGCGCCAGCAGCTTACAGGGGACCGGGGAGCTGTTTTTT
CASSLQGTGELFF
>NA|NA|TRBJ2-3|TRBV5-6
TGTGCCAGCAGCTCCTCATCCCGGAGCCTAGACACAGATACGCAGTATTTT
CASSSSSRSLDTDTQYF
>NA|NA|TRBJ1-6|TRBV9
TGTGCCAGCAGCGTAGAACCGGGCATCTATAATTCACCCCTCCACTTT
CASSVEPGIYNSPLHF
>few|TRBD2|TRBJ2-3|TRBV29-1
TGCAGCGTTGAAATAGCGGGAGTGGGAGATACGCAGTATTTT
CSVEIAGVGDTQYF
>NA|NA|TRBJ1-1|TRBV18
TGTGCCAGCTCACCACGGGACACTGAAGCTTTCTTT
CASSPRDTEAFF
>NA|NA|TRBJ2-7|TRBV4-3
TGCGCCAGCAGCCAAGAGGACTCGAGCTCCTACGAGCAGTACTTC
CASSQEDSSSYEQYF
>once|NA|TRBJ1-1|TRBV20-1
TGCAGTGCTAGCCGGGGTGAAGCTTTCTTT
CSASRGEAFF
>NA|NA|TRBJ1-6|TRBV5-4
TGTGCCAGCAGCTTGCAACCGGGGGGGGATTCACCCCTCCACTTT
CASSLQPGGDSPLHF
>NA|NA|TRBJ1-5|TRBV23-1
TGCGCCAGCATCCTTAGACAGGGCAATCAGCCCCAGCATTTT
CASILRQGNQPQHF
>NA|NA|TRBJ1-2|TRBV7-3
TGTGCCAGCAGCTTAAAAGCAACAGGAGGCGGCTACACCTTC
CASSLKATGGGYTF
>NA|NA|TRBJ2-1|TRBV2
TGTGCCAGCAGTGACATCCAGGAGGACGGGAATGAGCAGTTCTTC
CASSDIQEDGNEQFF